This T cell receptor beta chain was captured by sequencing in a study of T-cell memory formation after mild COVID-19. TCRdb itself ran the 5' RACE reads through MiXCR, one entry per CDR3 protein. The table includes around 450,000 distinct CDR3 sequences, 20% to 25% detected once. The germline CDR1 and CDR2 sequences are SGHDT and YYEEEE. The CDR3 runs to 18 residues. J lost 0 bases, V lost 2 bases, and 7 bases had no gene match. This clonotype occurred many times. The chain couples TRBV5-6 to TRBJ2-3; 12 nucleotides match TRBD2. The receptor comes from an adult woman who had mild COVID-19 (a few samples of this study predate the infection). Cell type and time point are not known. Sequencing input: PBMCs or a T cell subset sorted from them (not recorded which). CDR3 in amino acids: CASSFGLAGGPSTDTQYF. In DNA, the CDR3 is TGTGCCAGCAGCTTCGGGCTAGCGGGGGGGCCGAGCACAGATACGCAGTATTTT.